The rows below give T cell receptor beta chains drawn from one sample of a study of OX40 agonist ivuxolimab in advanced cancers. Clones were sequenced by immunoSEQ multiplex PCR, and TCRdb holds only the in-frame ones, with some missing. In the table there are about 84,000 clones, 90% to 95% of which are singletons. The sample consisted of CD4+ or CD8+ T cells sorted from blood, taken in a trial of the OX40 agonist ivuxolimab. These receptors originate from an adult with an advanced solid tumor such as melanoma, head and neck, liver or kidney cancer. The CDR3 runs from the conserved cysteine through the conserved F or W. The D gene is left open where the match is weak.

d_call,j_call,v_call,cdr3_nt,cdr3_aa
TRBD2,TRBJ2-7,TRBV7-2,TGTGCCAGCAGCTTCAACGTTGCCGCTAGCGGGAGGGGGGAGCAGTACTTC,CASSFNVAASGRGEQYF
-,TRBJ1-2,TRBV19,TGTGCCAGTTCCTGGGGCCAGACCTATGGCTACACCTTC,CASSWGQTYGYTF
-,TRBJ1-3,TRBV5-4,TGTGCCAGCAGCTTACCCACAGACTCTGGAAACACCATATATTTT,CASSLPTDSGNTIYF
-,TRBJ2-2,TRBV27,TGTGCCAGCAGTTTATTCGGGAGTAACGACGGGGAGCTGTTTTTT,CASSLFGSNDGELFF
TRBD2,TRBJ2-1,TRBV5-6,TGTGCCAGCAGTCCTTCGGTGGGAGGGGTTTACAATGAGCAGTTCTTC,CASSPSVGGVYNEQFF
TRBD2,TRBJ2-3,TRBV11-2,TGTGCCAGCAGCTTAGGTAGCGGGAGGTCCCTCTCTAGCACAGATACGCAGTATTTT,CASSLGSGRSLSSTDTQYF
TRBD2,TRBJ2-1,TRBV10-2,TGCGCCAGCAGTGTTACTTTGGGACTAGCGGCCTACAATGAGCAGTTCTTC,CASSVTLGLAAYNEQFF
TRBD1,TRBJ1-1,TRBV7-9,TGTGCCAGCAGCTTATCAGGACAGGGGGACGAAGCTTTCTTT,CASSLSGQGDEAFF
-,TRBJ1-1,TRBV6-1,TGTGCCAGCATCCCAGGGCCGAGGGCTTTCTTT,CASIPGPRAFF
-,TRBJ2-7,TRBV9,TGTGCCAGCAGTTGGGCGGGGACTTCCTACGAGCAGTACTTC,CASSWAGTSYEQYF
TRBD2,TRBJ2-2,TRBV19,TGTGCCTCGACGGGACTAGAGACTTCCCAGGTTGCCGGGGAGCTGTTTTTT,CASTGLETSQVAGELFF
-,TRBJ2-1,TRBV11-2,TGTGCCAGCAGCTTGACTCGAACCGAGCAGTTCTTC,CASSLTRTEQFF
TRBD2,TRBJ2-5,TRBV5-1,TGCGCCAGCAGCTTGATCCCCCTTGGGGGGGAGCAAGAGACCCAGTACTTC,CASSLIPLGGEQETQYF